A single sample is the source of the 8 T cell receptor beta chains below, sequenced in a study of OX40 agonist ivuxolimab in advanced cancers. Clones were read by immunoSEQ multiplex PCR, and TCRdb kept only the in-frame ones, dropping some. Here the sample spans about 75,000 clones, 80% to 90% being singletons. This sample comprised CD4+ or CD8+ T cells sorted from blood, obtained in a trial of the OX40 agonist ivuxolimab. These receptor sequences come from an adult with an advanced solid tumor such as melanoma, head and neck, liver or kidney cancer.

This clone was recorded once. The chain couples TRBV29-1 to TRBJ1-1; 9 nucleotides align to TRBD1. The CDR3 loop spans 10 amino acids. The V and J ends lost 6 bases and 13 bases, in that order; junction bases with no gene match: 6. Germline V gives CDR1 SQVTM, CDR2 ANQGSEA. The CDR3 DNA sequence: TGCAGCGTGGGACAGGGAGGAGTTTTCTTT. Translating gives CSVGQGGVFF.

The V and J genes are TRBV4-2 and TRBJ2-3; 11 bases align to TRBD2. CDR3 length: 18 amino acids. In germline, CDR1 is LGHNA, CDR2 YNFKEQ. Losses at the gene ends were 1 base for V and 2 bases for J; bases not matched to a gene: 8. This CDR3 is CASSQVSLAGGLTDTQYF. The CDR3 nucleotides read TGTGCCAGCAGCCAAGTTTCTCTAGCGGGAGGACTCACAGATACGCAGTATTTT.

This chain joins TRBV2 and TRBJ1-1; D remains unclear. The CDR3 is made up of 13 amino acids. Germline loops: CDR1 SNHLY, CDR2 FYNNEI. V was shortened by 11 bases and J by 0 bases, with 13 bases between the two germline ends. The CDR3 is CAGSGGLNTEAFF. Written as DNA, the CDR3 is TGTGCCGGAAGTGGAGGGTTGAACACTGAAGCTTTCTTT.

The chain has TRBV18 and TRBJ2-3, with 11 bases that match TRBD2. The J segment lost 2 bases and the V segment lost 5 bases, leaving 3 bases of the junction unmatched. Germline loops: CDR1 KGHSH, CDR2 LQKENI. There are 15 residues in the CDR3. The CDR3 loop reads CASSSTSGVTDTQYF. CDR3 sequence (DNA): TGTGCCAGCTCATCGACTAGCGGGGTCACAGATACGCAGTATTTT.

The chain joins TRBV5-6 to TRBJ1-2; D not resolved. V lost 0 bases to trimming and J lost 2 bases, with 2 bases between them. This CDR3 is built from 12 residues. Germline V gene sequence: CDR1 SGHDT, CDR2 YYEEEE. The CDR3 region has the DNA TGTGCCAGCAGCTTGGACAACTATGGCTACACCTTC. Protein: CASSLDNYGYTF.

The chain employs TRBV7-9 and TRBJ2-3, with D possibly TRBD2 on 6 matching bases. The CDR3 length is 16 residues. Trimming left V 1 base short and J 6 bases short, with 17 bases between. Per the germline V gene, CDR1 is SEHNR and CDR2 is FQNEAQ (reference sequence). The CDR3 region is CASSLGRGTVSDTQYF. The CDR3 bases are TGTGCCAGCAGCTTAGGGAGGGGAACGGTGTCGGATACGCAGTATTTT.

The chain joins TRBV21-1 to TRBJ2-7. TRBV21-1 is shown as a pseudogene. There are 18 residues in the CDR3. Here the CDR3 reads CASRVKRWLPGPAYEQYF. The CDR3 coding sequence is TGTGCCAGCAGAGTTAAACGGTGGTTACCGGGACCTGCCTACGAGCAGTACTTC.

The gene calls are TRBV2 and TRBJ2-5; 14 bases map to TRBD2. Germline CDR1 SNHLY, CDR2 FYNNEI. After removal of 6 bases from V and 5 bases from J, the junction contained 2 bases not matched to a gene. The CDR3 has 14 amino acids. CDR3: CASRRLAGGETQYF. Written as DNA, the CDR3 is TGTGCCAGCAGGAGACTAGCGGGAGGGGAGACCCAGTACTTC.